Listed here are 8 T cell receptor beta chains from one sample, sequenced in a study of technical replicates of blood from a handful of donors. Repertoires were generated with immunoSEQ multiplex PCR, while TCRdb's copy carries only in-frame clones and drops some. The sample comprises about 88,000 clones, under 95% of which are singletons, and approximately 0.3% rests with the top ten. The specimen was T cells isolated from PBMCs. The receptor source for this set is a human donor in good health.

V is TRBV5-1 and J is TRBJ1-1; D might be TRBD1 (5 bases). With 5 bases removed from V and 4 bases from J, the gap between germline ends came to 24 bases. This CDR3 has 17 residues. The germline V gene has CDR1 SGHRS and CDR2 YFSETQ. CDR3 sequence reads: CASSLRAAKGIGTEAFF. DNA of the CDR3: TGCGCCAGCAGTTTGCGTGCGGCGAAGGGGATCGGCACTGAAGCTTTCTTT.

The chain has TRBV5-1 and TRBJ2-3; the match to TRBD1 covers 7 bases. This CDR3 has 16 amino acids. Trimming removed 4 bases from V and 0 bases from J; junction bases left unmatched: 8. Germline loops: CDR1 SGHRS, CDR2 YFSETQ. The CDR3 protein is CASSLQGVPSTDTQYF. The CDR3 nucleotides are TGCGCCAGCAGCCTGCAGGGGGTCCCTAGCACAGATACGCAGTATTTT. The complete variable domain, with remaining parts taken from reference TRBV5-1 and TRBJ2-3, reads KAGVTQTPRYLIKTRGQQVTLSCSPISGHRSVSWYQQTPGQGLQFLFEYFSETQRNKGNFPGRFSGRQFSNSRSEMNVSTLELGDSALYLCASSLQGVPSTDTQYFGPGTRLTVL.

The rearrangement links TRBV13 to TRBJ1-1, with 7 positions matching TRBD1. Germline CDR1 PRHDT, CDR2 FYEKMQ (reference sequence). This CDR3 has 16 amino acids. The trim removed 0 bases at V and 4 bases at J, leaving 8 bases unmatched. The DNA of the CDR3 is TGTGCCAGCAGCTTAGGCCTCGGCAGGGGGAGCACTGAAGCTTTCTTT. It is translated as CASSLGLGRGSTEAFF.

The chain joins TRBV28 to TRBJ2-1; no clear D. The germline CDR1 and CDR2 sequences are MDHEN and SYDVKM. The ends were cut back, 4 bases at V and 7 bases at J, with 5 bases in the middle. CDR3 size: 11 residues. CDR3 in DNA: TGTGCCAGCAGTTCTCTGAATGAGCAGTTCTTC. It specifies CASSSLNEQFF.

The rearrangement joins TRBV4-1 to TRBJ2-5, with 7 positions matching TRBD1. This CDR3 is built from 15 residues. Germline V CDR1 and CDR2: MGHRA, YSYEKL. V shed 2 bases and J 0 bases; nucleotides not matched to a gene: 3. CDR3 sequence (DNA): TGCGCCAGCAGCCAACCAGACAGGGACCAAGAGACCCAGTACTTC. This translates into CASSQPDRDQETQYF.

The chain has TRBV28 and TRBJ2-7, with a possible D match to TRBD2 (6 bases). The germline gives CDR1 MDHEN, CDR2 SYDVKM. CDR3 length equals 15 residues. V was pared by 1 base and J by 2 bases, with 12 bases between. The CDR3 protein is CASSLSLAVTYEQYF. CDR3 in DNA: TGTGCCAGCAGTTTATCACTAGCCGTAACCTACGAGCAGTACTTC.

This chain links TRBV5-1 with TRBJ1-3; D ambiguous. Trimming cost V 0 bases and J 7 bases, with 11 bases left between them. The germline V gene encodes CDR1 SGHRS and CDR2 YFSETQ. The CDR3 contains 14 residues. CDR3 sequence: CASSLAAATNTIYF. In DNA form, the CDR3 reads TGCGCCAGCAGCTTGGCCGCTGCAACTAACACCATATATTTT.

CDR3 sequence reads: CAWRQPGNTIYF. The CDR3 DNA reads as TGTGCCTGGAGACAACCTGGAAACACCATATATTTT. V and J are TRBV30 and TRBJ1-3; D call uncertain. V was trimmed by 3 bases and J by 2 bases, leaving 5 bases between them. Germline assignment: CDR1 GTSNPN and CDR2 SVGIG (reference sequence). The length of the CDR3 is 12 residues. The full variable domain, its missing parts supplied by reference TRBV30 and TRBJ1-3, is SQTIHQWPATLVQPVGSPLSLECTVEGTSNPNLYWYRQAAGRGLQLLFYSVGIGQISSEVPQNLSASRPQDRQFILSSKKLLLSDSGFYLCAWRQPGNTIYFGEGSWLTVV.